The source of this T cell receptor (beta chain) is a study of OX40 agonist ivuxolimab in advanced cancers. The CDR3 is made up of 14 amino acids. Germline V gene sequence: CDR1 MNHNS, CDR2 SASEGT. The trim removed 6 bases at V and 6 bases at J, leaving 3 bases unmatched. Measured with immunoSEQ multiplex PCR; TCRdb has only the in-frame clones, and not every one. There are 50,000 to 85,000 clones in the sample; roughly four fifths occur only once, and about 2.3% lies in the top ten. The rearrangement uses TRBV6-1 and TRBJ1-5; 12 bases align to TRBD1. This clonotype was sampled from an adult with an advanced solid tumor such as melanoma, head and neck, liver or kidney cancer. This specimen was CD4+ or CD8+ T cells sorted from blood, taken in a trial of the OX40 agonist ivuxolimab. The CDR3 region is CASRGTGGGQPQHF. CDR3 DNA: TGTGCCAGCAGAGGGACAGGGGGCGGTCAGCCCCAGCATTTT.